This is a list of T cell receptor beta chains from one sample in a study of T cell repertoires in cytomegalovirus infection. Their cognate antigens are unknown. TCRdb used MiXCR to reprocess the reads, holding one entry per CDR3 protein. Of over 250,000 distinct CDR3 sequences in the sample, 20% to 25% are singletons; the top ten hold 15% to 20%. Sequenced material: cultured PBMCs, taken from culture after CMV antigen stimulation. These receptors were collected from a human donor in good health (CMV status not recorded). Some clones in this sample may be carry-over from other donors' samples. The CDR3 runs from the conserved cysteine through the conserved F or W. D genes are given only for firm matches. Size tells how often a clone was seen (once, few, many) or the class of an expanded clone, and some rows leave it out.

few TRBJ1-2 . TRBV12-5 CASGLAPGDGYTF TGTGCTAGTGGTTTGGCCCCAGGGGATGGCTACACCTTC
many TRBJ2-1 TRBD2 TRBV7-2 CASSAREAGSYNEQFF TGTGCCAGCAGCGCTCGGGAGGCGGGCTCCTACAATGAGCAGTTCTTC
. TRBJ2-1 . TRBV15 CATGEGSNNEQFF TGTGCCACCGGCGAGGGCAGTAACAATGAGCAGTTCTTC
. TRBJ2-1 TRBD1 TRBV5-4 CASTPGQGRYNEQFF TGTGCCAGCACCCCCGGACAGGGGCGATACAATGAGCAGTTCTTC
. TRBJ2-1 . TRBV20-1 CSATPLTGGDYNEQFF TGCAGTGCGACGCCCCTCACAGGGGGGGACTACAATGAGCAGTTCTTC
once TRBJ2-5 TRBD1 TRBV11-2 CASSKGQGEETQYF TGTGCCAGCAGCAAGGGACAGGGCGAAGAGACCCAGTACTTC
many TRBJ2-1 . TRBV7-9 CASSLDSWRNSYNEQFF TGTGCCAGCAGCTTAGATTCTTGGCGGAACTCCTACAATGAGCAGTTCTTC
few TRBJ2-7 TRBD2 TRBV6-2/TRBV6-3 CASRPIAGKSYEQYF TGTGCCAGCAGGCCCATAGCGGGGAAGTCCTACGAGCAGTACTTC
. TRBJ2-1 . TRBV3-1 CASSQEWLSNEQFF TGTGCCAGCAGCCAAGAGTGGCTTTCCAATGAGCAGTTCTTC
. TRBJ2-3 TRBD2 TRBV6-6 CASSYPGTSGSRDTQYF TGTGCCAGCAGTTATCCGGGGACTAGCGGGAGTAGGGATACGCAGTATTTT
. TRBJ1-2 TRBD1 TRBV7-2 CASSPAGQGLGYGYTF TGTGCCAGTTCACCGGCCGGACAGGGCTTGGGCTATGGCTACACCTTC
many TRBJ2-7 . TRBV4-1 CASSRRPVGFGYEQYF TGCGCCAGCAGCCGGCGGCCGGTAGGTTTTGGCTACGAGCAGTACTTC
. TRBJ1-4 TRBD1 TRBV27 CASGGGATNEKLFF TGTGCCAGCGGAGGGGGCGCGACTAATGAAAAACTGTTTTTT
once TRBJ2-3 TRBD2 TRBV24-1 CATTPGLATDTQYF TGTGCCACCACTCCGGGACTAGCAACAGATACGCAGTATTTT
few TRBJ1-5 . TRBV15 CATSKTNQPQHF TGTGCCACCAGCAAGACCAATCAGCCCCAGCATTTT
. TRBJ2-2 . TRBV6-2/TRBV6-3 CASNSGYPPRDTGELFF TGTGCCAGCAACTCAGGGTATCCCCCCCGGGACACCGGGGAGCTGTTTTTT
many TRBJ2-5 . TRBV7-2 CASSFTGETQYF TGTGCCAGCAGCTTTACCGGGGAGACCCAGTACTTC
few TRBJ2-3 . TRBV29-1 CSVEGPVGATQYF TGCAGCGTTGAAGGGCCTGTTGGGGCTACGCAGTATTTT
many TRBJ2-5 . TRBV7-9 CASRLTGKETQYF TGTGCCAGCAGACTAACGGGAAAAGAGACCCAGTACTTC
. TRBJ1-3 TRBD1 TRBV7-9 CASSWDRGERNTIYF TGTGCCAGCAGCTGGGACAGGGGAGAAAGAAACACCATATATTTT
few TRBJ2-2 TRBD1 TRBV12-3/TRBV12-4 CASSPWDRVSGELFF TGTGCCAGCAGTCCCTGGGACAGGGTATCGGGGGAGCTGTTTTTT
. TRBJ2-1 TRBD2 TRBV5-1 CASSLVSGSLYNEQFF TGCGCCAGCAGCTTGGTTAGCGGGAGCCTCTACAATGAGCAGTTCTTC
. TRBJ2-2 TRBD2 TRBV18 CASSPSGGTSGNTGELFF TGTGCCAGCTCACCGTCCGGTGGGACTAGCGGCAACACCGGGGAGCTGTTTTTT
many TRBJ1-1 . TRBV7-2 CASSLAQGGTEAFF TGTGCCAGCAGCTTAGCCCAGGGCGGCACTGAAGCTTTCTTT
few TRBJ2-7 . TRBV6-1 CASSPRPPESSYEQYF TGTGCCAGCAGTCCCCGGCCCCCAGAAAGCTCCTACGAGCAGTACTTC
. TRBJ2-5 TRBD2 TRBV11-3 CASSFPSGRARETQYF TGTGCCAGCAGCTTCCCTAGCGGGAGGGCCAGGGAGACCCAGTACTTC
few TRBJ2-2 TRBD1 TRBV12-5 CASGLDRGRGTGELFF TGTGCTAGTGGTTTGGACAGGGGGCGAGGCACCGGGGAGCTGTTTTTT
many TRBJ2-1 TRBD2 TRBV7-6 CASSRSPSGRDEQFF TGTGCCAGCAGCCGCTCACCTAGCGGGAGGGATGAGCAGTTCTTC
. TRBJ2-5 . TRBV4-1 CASSQAGETQYF TGCGCCAGCAGCCAAGCGGGAGAGACCCAGTACTTC
. TRBJ1-2 . TRBV28 CASSPPGYGYTF TGTGCCAGCAGTCCGCCCGGCTATGGCTACACCTTC
many TRBJ2-1 . TRBV7-2 CASSLVRDDEQFF TGTGCCAGCAGCTTAGTCAGGGATGATGAGCAGTTCTTC